The 9 T cell receptor beta chains below all came from one sample that was sequenced in a study of T-cell memory formation after mild COVID-19 (dated by TCRdb to 2020 to 2023). The library was generated by 5' RACE. The instrument given in TCRdb is Illumina NovaSeq 6000. Using fastp at Q25 and MiXCR, TCRdb reprocessed the public reads and kept productive beta chains. CDR3 protein sequences are deduplicated, and each keeps its most common genes and DNA. For this sample there are 450,000 to 650,000 distinct CDR3 sequences; over 15% appear just once. Of the sample, approximately 12% is held by the ten largest clones. Sample: PBMCs or a T cell subset sorted from them (not recorded which). These receptors all come from an adult woman who had mild COVID-19 (a few samples of this study predate the infection). The sample titles of this study are shuffled in the database, so cell type and time point are left out; the donor was told from shared clones.

The V gene is TRBV7-3, the J gene TRBJ2-1; either TRBD1 or TRBD2 may fit D (5 bases each). V was shortened by 5 bases and J by 8 bases, with 16 bases between the two germline ends. CDR1 and CDR2 (germline): SGHTA, FQGTGA. The CDR3 totals 14 residues. CDR3 protein: CASSVDTGTDEQFF. The CDR3 nucleotides read TGTGCCAGCAGCGTAGATACCGGGACGGATGAGCAGTTCTTC.

V usage is TRBV12-3 or TRBV12-4 and J usage is TRBJ2-7, with 10 positions matching TRBD2. This CDR3 has 14 amino acids. V lost 8 bases to trimming and J lost 3 bases; unmatched junction nucleotides: 7. CDR3 protein: CASAPGLAFYEQYF. CDR3 DNA: TGTGCCAGCGCACCGGGACTAGCGTTCTACGAGCAGTACTTC.

This clonotype was seen a few times. CDR3 sequence (DNA): TGCGCCAGCAGCTGGCTGGACAGGGGAGAAGAGACCCAGTACTTC. As protein: CASSWLDRGEETQYF. The chain carries TRBV5-1 and TRBJ2-5, with TRBD1 matching over 9 bases. J was trimmed by 3 bases and V by 3 bases; bases with no gene match: 6. The CDR3 totals 15 residues. Germline CDR1 and CDR2: SGHRS and YFSETQ.

This clonotype has a handful of counts. The chain joins TRBV11-2 to TRBJ2-1, with unresolved D. This CDR3 has 14 residues. V lost 0 bases, J lost 7 bases, and 10 bases lay in between. Germline V CDR1 and CDR2: SGHAT, FQNNGV. CDR3 region: CASSLDLTPNEQFF. DNA for the CDR3: TGTGCCAGCAGCTTAGATCTGACTCCTAATGAGCAGTTCTTC.

The chain employs TRBV7-8 and TRBJ2-3; 7 bases agree with TRBD2. V was pared by 2 bases and J by 5 bases, with 7 bases of the junction left unmatched. The CDR3 totals 15 residues. Germline-derived CDR1 and CDR2 are SGHVS and FQNEAQ. The CDR3 sequence: CASSLFAGVRDTQYF. CDR3 nucleotides: TGTGCCAGCAGCTTATTTGCGGGAGTTAGAGATACGCAGTATTTT.

This clonotype has a handful of counts. The chain has TRBV13 and TRBJ2-1; the match to TRBD2 covers 11 bases. V shed 4 bases and J 6 bases; nucleotides not matched to a gene: 5. The CDR3 contains 15 residues. Germline lookup yields CDR1 PRHDT and CDR2 FYEKMQ (reference sequence). CDR3 loop: CASSSRLAGINEQFF. DNA for the CDR3: TGTGCCAGCAGCTCAAGACTAGCGGGAATCAATGAGCAGTTCTTC. The full variable domain, with the rest looked up from reference TRBV13 and TRBJ2-1, is AAGVIQSPRHLIKEKRETATLKCYPIPRHDTVYWYQQGPGQDPQFLISFYEKMQSDKGSIPDRFSAQQFSDYHSELNMSSLELGDSALYFCASSSRLAGINEQFFGPGTRLTVL.

The chain couples TRBV5-4 to TRBJ1-1; D gene unclear. CDR1 SGHNT and CDR2 YYREEE come from the germline V gene (reference sequence). With 0 bases removed from V and 11 bases from J, the gap between germline ends came to 14 bases. The CDR3 is made up of 13 amino acids. Here the CDR3 reads CASSLGPSVVAFF. CDR3 sequence (DNA): TGTGCCAGCAGCTTGGGGCCTTCGGTAGTCGCTTTCTTT. Supplemented by reference TRBV5-4 and TRBJ1-1, the full variable domain reads ETGVTQSPTHLIKTRGQQVTLRCSSQSGHNTVSWYQQALGQGPQFIFQYYREEENGRGNFPPRFSGLQFPNYSSELNVNALELDDSALYLCASSLGPSVVAFFGQGTRLTVV.

The V and J genes are TRBV13 and TRBJ2-1, with 7 bases lining up with TRBD2. With 8 bases clipped from V and 0 bases from J, the junction kept 7 bases outside the gene matches. The CDR3 has 15 residues. CDR1 and CDR2 (germline): PRHDT, FYEKMQ (reference sequence). Here the CDR3 DNA reads TGTGCCAGCTGGTTGCGGGGGAGCTCCTACAATGAGCAGTTCTTC. This encodes CASWLRGSSYNEQFF.

The chain has TRBV18 and TRBJ2-3; TRBD2 matches 8 bases. Germline V gene lookup returns CDR1 KGHSH and CDR2 LQKENI. Unmatched junction bases numbered 4, after V lost 3 bases and J lost 2 bases. CDR3 length: 15 amino acids. The DNA of the CDR3 is TGTGCCAGCTCACCTACTAGCGGACCCACAGATACGCAGTATTTT. Protein sequence: CASSPTSGPTDTQYF.